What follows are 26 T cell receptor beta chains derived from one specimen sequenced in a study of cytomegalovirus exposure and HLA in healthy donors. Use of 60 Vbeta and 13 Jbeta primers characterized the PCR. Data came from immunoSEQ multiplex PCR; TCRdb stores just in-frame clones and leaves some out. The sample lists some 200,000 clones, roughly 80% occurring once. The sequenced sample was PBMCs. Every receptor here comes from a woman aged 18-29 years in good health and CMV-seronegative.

CDR3 sequence (DNA): TGTGCCAGCAGTTACCCAGGGAACTATGGCTACACCTTC. Translated, it gives CASSYPGNYGYTF. This sequence joins TRBV6-5 and TRBJ1-2; TRBD1 might be the D (5 bases). V lost 2 bases and J 2 bases, leaving 6 bases between the germline ends. Per germline, CDR1 MNHEY and CDR2 SVGAGI. The CDR3 length is 13 residues.

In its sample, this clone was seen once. CDR3 amino acids: CASSLAMGRSSYEQYV. The DNA for the CDR3 is TGTGCCAGCAGCTTAGCTATGGGGCGGAGCTCCTACGAGCAGTACGTC. The chain uses TRBV7-9 and TRBJ2-7; TRBD1 is a possible D gene (5 bases). Between the trimmed V and J ends, which lost 0 bases and 0 bases, there was a span of 12 bases. CDR3 length: 16 residues. CDR1 is SEHNR, CDR2 FQNEAQ, per germline (reference sequence).

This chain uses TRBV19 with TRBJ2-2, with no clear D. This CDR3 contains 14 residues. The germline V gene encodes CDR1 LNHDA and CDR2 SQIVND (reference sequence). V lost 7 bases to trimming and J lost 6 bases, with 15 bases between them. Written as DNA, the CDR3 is TGTGCCAGTATTAATGGCGGAGTTGCCGGGGAGCTGTTTTTT. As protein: CASINGGVAGELFF.

DNA for the CDR3: TGTGCCAGCAGGCGATCCGGGACAGATAGCAATCAGCCCCAGCATTTT. Encoded protein: CASRRSGTDSNQPQHF. The chain couples TRBV27 to TRBJ1-5; TRBD1 aligns across 7 bases. CDR1 MNHEY and CDR2 SMNVEV come from the germline V gene (reference sequence). V trimming: 6 bases; J trimming: 0 bases; junction bases outside the gene matches: 8. The CDR3 contains 16 residues.

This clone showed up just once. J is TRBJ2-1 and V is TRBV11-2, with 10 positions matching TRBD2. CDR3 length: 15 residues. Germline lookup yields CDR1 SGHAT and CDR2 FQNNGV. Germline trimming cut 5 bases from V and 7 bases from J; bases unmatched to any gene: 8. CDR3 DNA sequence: TGTGCCAGCAGCCCAACTAGCGGGATCACGAATGAGCAGTTCTTC. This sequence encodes CASSPTSGITNEQFF.

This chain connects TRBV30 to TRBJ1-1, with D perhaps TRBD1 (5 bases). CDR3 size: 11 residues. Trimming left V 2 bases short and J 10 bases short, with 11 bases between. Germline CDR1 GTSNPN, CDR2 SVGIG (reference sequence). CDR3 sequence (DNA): TGTGCCTGGAGTAGCGGGGGTGGAGCTTTCTTT. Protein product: CAWSSGGGAFF. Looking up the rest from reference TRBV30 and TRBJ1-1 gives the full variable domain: SQTIHQWPATLVQPVGSPLSLECTVEGTSNPNLYWYRQAAGRGLQLLFYSVGIGQISSEVPQNLSASRPQDRQFILSSKKLLLSDSGFYLCAWSSGGGAFFGQGTRLTVV.

CDR3 in amino acids: CASSPRVNPTEAFF. In DNA, the CDR3 is TGTGCCAGTAGTCCGCGGGTCAACCCCACTGAAGCTTTCTTT. This chain connects TRBV19 to TRBJ1-1, with D hard to call. Trimming stripped 5 bases from V and 4 bases from J, with 14 bases between. The CDR3 extends over 14 amino acids. CDR1 is LNHDA and CDR2 is SQIVND in the germline V gene (reference sequence). The whole variable domain, remainder taken from reference TRBV19 and TRBJ1-1, is DGGITQSPKYLFRKEGQNVTLSCEQNLNHDAMYWYRQDPGQGLRLIYYSQIVNDFQKGDIAEGYSVSREKKESFPLTVTSAQKNPTAFYLCASSPRVNPTEAFFGQGTRLTVV.

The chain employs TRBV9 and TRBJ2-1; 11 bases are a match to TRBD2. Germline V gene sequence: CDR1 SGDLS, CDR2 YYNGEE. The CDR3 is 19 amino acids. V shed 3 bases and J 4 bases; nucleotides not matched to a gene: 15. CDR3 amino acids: CASSGQGTSGVTPYNEQFF. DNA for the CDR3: TGTGCCAGCAGCGGGCAAGGGACTAGCGGCGTAACTCCTTACAATGAGCAGTTCTTC.

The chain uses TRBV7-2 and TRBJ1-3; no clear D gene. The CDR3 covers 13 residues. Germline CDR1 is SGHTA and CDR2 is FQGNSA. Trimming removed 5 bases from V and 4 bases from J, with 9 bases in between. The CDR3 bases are TGTGCCAGCAGCGTCGACGGGGGAAACACCATATATTTT. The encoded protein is CASSVDGGNTIYF.

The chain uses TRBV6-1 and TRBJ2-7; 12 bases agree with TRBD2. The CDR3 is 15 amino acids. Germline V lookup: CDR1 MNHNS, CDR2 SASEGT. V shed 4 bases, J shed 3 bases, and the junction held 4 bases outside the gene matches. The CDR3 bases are TGTGCCAGCAGTGCCCTAGCGGGAGGGCTCTACGAGCAGTACGTC. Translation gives CASSALAGGLYEQYV.

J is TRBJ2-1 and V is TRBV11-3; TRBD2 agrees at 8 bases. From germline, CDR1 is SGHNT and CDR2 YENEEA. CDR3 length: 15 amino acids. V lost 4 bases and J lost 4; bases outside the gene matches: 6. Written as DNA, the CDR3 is TGTGCCAGCAGCTCCTCTAGCGGGCTGTACAATGAGCAGTTCTTC. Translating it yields CASSSSSGLYNEQFF. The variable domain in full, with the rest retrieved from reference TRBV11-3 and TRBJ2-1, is EAGVVQSPRYKIIEKKQPVAFWCNPISGHNTLYWYLQNLGQGPELLIRYENEEAVDDSQLPKDRFSAERLKGVDSTLKIQPAELGDSAVYLCASSSSSGLYNEQFFGPGTRLTVL.

The CDR3 reads CASNRIGGTEAFF. CDR3 bases: TGTGCCAGCAACCGAATCGGAGGGACTGAAGCTTTCTTT. The chain couples TRBV7-9 to TRBJ1-1; D is undetermined. The germline CDR1 and CDR2 sequences are SEHNR and FQNEAQ (reference sequence). V lost 7 bases, J lost 5 bases, and 14 bases lay in between. CDR3 length: 13 residues. Based on the CDR3 plus reference TRBV7-9 and TRBJ1-1, the full variable domain is DTGVSQNPRHKITKRGQNVTFRCDPISEHNRLYWYRQTLGQGPEFLTYFQNEAQLEKSRLLSDRFSAERPKGSFSTLEIQRTEQGDSAMYLCASNRIGGTEAFFGQGTRLTVV.

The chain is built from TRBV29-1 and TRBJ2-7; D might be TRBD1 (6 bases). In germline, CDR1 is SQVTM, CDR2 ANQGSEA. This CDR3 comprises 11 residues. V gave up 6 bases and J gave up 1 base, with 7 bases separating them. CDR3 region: CSVDSSYEQYF. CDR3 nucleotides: TGCAGCGTGGACAGTTCCTACGAGCAGTACTTC.

The DNA for the CDR3 is TGTGCCAGCGCGGCAGGGATCAACGCTAACTATGGCTACACCTTC. It encodes CASAAGINANYGYTF. J is TRBJ1-2 and V is TRBV7-9, with D possibly being TRBD1 (5 bases). The CDR3 runs 15 residues. Germline loops: CDR1 SEHNR, CDR2 FQNEAQ (reference sequence). Trimming took off 8 bases at V and 0 bases at J, with 16 bases between the two ends.

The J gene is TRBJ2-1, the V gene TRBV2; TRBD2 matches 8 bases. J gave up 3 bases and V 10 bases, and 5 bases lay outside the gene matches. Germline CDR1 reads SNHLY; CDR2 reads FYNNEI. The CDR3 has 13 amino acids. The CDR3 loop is CATQRESYNEQFF. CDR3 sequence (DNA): TGTGCCACCCAGCGGGAGAGCTACAATGAGCAGTTCTTC.

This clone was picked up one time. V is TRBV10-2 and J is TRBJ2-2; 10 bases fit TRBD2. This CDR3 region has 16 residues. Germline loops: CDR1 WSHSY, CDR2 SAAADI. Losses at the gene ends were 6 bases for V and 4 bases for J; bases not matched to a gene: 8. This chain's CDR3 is CASRAALAGGTGELFF. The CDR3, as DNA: TGCGCCAGCAGGGCAGCTTTAGCGGGAGGCACCGGGGAGCTGTTTTTT.

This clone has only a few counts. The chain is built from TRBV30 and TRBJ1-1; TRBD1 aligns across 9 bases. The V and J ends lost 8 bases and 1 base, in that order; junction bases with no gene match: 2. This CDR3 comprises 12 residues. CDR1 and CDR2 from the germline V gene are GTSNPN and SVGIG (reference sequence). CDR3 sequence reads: CAGDRENTEAFF. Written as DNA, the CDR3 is TGTGCCGGGGACAGGGAGAACACTGAAGCTTTCTTT.

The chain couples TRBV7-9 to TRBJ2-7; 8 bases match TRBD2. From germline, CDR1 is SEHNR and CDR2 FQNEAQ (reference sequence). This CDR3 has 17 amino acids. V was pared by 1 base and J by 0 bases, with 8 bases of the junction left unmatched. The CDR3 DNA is TGTGCCAGCAGCTTAGTCCTTAGCAGCGGGAGCTCCTACGAGCAGTACTTC. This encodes CASSLVLSSGSSYEQYF.

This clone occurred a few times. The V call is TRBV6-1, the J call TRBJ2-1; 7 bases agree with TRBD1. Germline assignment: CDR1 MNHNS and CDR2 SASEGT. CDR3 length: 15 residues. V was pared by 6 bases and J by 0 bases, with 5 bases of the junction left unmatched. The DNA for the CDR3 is TGTGCCAGCAGCTCCGACAGGGTCTCCTACAATGAGCAGTTCTTC. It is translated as CASSSDRVSYNEQFF.

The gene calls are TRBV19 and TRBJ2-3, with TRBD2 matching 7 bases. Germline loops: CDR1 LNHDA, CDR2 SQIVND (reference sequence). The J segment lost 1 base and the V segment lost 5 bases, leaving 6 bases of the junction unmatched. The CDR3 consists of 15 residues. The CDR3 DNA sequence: TGTGCCAGTAGTCGGGCGGGAGTTGGCACAGATACGCAGTATTTT. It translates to CASSRAGVGTDTQYF.

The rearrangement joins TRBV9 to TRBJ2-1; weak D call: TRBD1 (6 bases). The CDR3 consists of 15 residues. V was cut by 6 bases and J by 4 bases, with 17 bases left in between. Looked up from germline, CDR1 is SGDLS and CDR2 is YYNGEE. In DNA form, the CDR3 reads TGTGCCAGCAACTCAGCTGGGACACTATACAATGAGCAGTTCTTC. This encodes CASNSAGTLYNEQFF.

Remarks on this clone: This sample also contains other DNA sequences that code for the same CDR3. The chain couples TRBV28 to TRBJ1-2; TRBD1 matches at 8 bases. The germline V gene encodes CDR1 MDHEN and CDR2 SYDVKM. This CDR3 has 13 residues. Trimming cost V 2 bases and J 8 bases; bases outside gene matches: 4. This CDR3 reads CASSLQGAGGYTF. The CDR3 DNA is TGTGCCAGCAGTTTACAGGGGGCAGGCGGCTACACCTTC.

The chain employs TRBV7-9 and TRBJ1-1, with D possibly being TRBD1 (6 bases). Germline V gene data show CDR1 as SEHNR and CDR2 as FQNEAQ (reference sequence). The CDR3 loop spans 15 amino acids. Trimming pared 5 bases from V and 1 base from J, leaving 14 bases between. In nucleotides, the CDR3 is TGTGCCAGCAGCGCATGGACAGCAAAGAACACTGAAGCTTTCTTT. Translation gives CASSAWTAKNTEAFF.

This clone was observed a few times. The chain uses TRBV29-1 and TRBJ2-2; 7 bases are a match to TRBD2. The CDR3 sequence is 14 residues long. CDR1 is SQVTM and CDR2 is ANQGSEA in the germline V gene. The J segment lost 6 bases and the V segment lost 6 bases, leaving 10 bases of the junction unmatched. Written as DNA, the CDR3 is TGCAGCGTCGTCGGGACTACAGGTGCCGGGGAGCTGTTTTTT. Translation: CSVVGTTGAGELFF.

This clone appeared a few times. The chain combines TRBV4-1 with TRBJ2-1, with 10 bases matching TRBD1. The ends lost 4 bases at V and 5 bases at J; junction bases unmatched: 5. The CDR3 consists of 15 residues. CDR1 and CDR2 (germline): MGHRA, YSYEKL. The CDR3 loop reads CASSPGTGANNEQFF. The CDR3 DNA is TGCGCCAGCAGCCCCGGGACAGGGGCCAACAATGAGCAGTTCTTC.

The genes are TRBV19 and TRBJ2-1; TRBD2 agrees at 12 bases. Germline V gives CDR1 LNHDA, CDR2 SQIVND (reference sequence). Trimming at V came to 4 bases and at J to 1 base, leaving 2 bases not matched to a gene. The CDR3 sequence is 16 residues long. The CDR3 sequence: CASSRLAGVSYNEQFF. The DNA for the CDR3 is TGTGCCAGTAGTAGACTAGCGGGAGTGTCCTACAATGAGCAGTTCTTC.